This T cell receptor beta chain was sequenced for a study of T cells after yellow fever vaccination. Whole-study findings and limits: Among primary-vaccination clones, most reappeared after the booster, at almost 98% for CD4 and around 91% for CD8. Bulk-population clonotypes that are abundant could appear as contaminants in FACS-sorted repertoires.

A remark on this clonotype: Antigen: not known.

Synthesis of TCR cDNA relied on 5'RACE template switching, which attached a universal primer site and UMIs. TCRdb independently ran MiXCR on the 5' RACE reads; one entry per CDR3 protein. The sample has 200,000 to 300,000 distinct CDR3 sequences, 13% seen once; the top ten hold around 0.55%. Germline trimming cut 6 bases from V and 4 bases from J; bases unmatched to any gene: 2. Germline assignment: CDR1 MNHEY and CDR2 SVGEGT. The CDR3 contains 13 residues. The receptor comes from a man aged 30 to 39 who received the YFV17D yellow fever vaccine. This specimen was CD4+ T cells sorted from PBMCs, taken 45 days after the yellow fever booster vaccination. The J gene is TRBJ2-1, the V gene TRBV6-2 or TRBV6-3, with 8 bases aligning to TRBD2. CDR3: CASSRLAYNEQFF. DNA for the CDR3: TGTGCCAGCAGCCGACTAGCGTACAATGAGCAGTTCTTC.